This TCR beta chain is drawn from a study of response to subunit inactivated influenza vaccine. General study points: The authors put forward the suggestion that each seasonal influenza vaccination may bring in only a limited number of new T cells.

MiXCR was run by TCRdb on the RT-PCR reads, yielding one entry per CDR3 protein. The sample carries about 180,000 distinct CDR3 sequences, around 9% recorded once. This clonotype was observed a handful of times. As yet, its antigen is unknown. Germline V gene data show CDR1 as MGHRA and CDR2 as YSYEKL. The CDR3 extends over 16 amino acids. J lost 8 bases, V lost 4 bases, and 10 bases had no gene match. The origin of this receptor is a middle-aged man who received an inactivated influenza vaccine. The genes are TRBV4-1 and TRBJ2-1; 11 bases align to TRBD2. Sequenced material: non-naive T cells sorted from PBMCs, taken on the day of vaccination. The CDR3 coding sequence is TGCGCCAGCAGCCCGCGGGGGACTAGCGGAATCGATGAGCAGTTCTTC. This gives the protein CASSPRGTSGIDEQFF.